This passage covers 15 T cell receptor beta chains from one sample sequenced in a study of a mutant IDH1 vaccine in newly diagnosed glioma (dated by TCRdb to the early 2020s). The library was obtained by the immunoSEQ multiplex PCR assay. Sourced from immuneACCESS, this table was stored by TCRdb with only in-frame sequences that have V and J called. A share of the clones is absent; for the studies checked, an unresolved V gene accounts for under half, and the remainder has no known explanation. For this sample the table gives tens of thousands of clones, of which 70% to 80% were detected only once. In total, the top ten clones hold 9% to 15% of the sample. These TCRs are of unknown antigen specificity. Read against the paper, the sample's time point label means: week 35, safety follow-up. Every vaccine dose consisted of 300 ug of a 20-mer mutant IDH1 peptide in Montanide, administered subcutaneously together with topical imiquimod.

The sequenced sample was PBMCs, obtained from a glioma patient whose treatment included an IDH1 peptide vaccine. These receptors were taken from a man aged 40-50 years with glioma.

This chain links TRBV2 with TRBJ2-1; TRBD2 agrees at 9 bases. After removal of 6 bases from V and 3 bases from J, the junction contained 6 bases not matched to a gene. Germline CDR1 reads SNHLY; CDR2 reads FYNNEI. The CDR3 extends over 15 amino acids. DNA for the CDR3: TGTGCCAGCAGCCGTCTAGCGGGAAACTACAATGAGCAGTTCTTC. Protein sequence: CASSRLAGNYNEQFF.

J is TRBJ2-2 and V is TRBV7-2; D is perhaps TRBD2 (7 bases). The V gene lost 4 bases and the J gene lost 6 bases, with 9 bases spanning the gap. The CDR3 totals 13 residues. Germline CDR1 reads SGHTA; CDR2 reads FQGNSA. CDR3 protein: CASSYGGPGELFF. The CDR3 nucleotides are TGTGCCAGCAGCTACGGGGGGCCCGGGGAGCTGTTTTTT.

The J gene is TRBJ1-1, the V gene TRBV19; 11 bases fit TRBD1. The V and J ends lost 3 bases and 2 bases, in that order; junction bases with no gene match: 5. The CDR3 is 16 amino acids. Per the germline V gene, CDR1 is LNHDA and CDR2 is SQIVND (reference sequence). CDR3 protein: CASSIRDRGYNTEAFF. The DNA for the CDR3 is TGTGCCAGTAGTATCCGGGACAGGGGGTATAACACTGAAGCTTTCTTT.

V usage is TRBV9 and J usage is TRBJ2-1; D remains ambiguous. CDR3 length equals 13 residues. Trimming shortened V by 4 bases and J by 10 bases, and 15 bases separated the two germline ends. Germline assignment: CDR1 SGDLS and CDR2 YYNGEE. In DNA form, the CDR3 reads TGTGCCAGCAGCACTCGGGCCCAAGGGGAGCAGTTCTTC. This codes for CASSTRAQGEQFF.

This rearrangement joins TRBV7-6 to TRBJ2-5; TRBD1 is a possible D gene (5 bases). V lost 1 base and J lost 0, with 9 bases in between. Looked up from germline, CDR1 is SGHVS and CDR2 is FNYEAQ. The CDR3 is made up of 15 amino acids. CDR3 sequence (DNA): TGTGCCAGCAGCTTAGGACAGACGCACCAAGAGACCCAGTACTTC. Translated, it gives CASSLGQTHQETQYF.

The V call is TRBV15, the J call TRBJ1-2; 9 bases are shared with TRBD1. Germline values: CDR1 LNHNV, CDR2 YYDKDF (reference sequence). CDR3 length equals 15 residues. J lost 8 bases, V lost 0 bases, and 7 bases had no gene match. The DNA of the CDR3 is TGTGCCACCAGCAGAGATAGGGACAGGGTACGCGGCTACACCTTC. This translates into CATSRDRDRVRGYTF.

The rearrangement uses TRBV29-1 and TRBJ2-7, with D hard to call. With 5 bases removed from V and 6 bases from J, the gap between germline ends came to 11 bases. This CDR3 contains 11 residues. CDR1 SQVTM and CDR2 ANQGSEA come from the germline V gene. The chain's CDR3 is CSVLTGPEQYF. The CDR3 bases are TGCAGCGTTCTGACGGGCCCCGAGCAGTACTTC.

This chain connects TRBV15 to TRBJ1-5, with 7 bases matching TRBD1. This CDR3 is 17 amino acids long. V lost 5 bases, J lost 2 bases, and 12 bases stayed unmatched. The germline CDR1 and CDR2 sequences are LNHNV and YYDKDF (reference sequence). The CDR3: CATSVERGREGNQPQHF. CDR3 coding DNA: TGTGCCACCAGCGTGGAAAGGGGGCGGGAAGGCAATCAGCCCCAGCATTTT.

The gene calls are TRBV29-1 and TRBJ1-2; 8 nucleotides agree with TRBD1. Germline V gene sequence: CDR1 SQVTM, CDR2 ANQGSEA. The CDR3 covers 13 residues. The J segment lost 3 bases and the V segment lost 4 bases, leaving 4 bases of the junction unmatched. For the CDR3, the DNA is TGCAGCGTTGGTGGGGACAGGCACTATGGCTACACCTTC. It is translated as CSVGGDRHYGYTF.

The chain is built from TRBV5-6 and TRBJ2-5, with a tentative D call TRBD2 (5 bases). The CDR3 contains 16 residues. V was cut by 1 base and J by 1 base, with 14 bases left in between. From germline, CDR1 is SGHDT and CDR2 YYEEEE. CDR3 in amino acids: CASSLFGGSGQETQYF. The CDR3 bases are TGTGCCAGCAGCTTGTTCGGTGGGAGCGGCCAAGAGACCCAGTACTTC. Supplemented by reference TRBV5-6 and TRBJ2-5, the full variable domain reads DAGVTQSPTHLIKTRGQQVTLRCSPKSGHDTVSWYQQALGQGPQFIFQYYEEEERQRGNFPDRFSGHQFPNYSSELNVNALLLGDSALYLCASSLFGGSGQETQYFGPGTRLLVL.

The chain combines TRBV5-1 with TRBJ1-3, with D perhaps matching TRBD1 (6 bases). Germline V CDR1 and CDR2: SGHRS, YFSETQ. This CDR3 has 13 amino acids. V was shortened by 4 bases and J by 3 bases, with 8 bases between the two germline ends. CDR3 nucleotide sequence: TGCGCCAGCAGCAAGGGGGGTGGAAACACCATATATTTT. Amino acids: CASSKGGGNTIYF.

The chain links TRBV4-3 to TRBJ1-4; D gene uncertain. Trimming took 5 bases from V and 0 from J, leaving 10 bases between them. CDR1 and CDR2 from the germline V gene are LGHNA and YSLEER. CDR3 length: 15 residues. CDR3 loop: CASSSHRATNEKLFF. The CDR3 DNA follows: TGCGCCAGCAGCAGCCACAGAGCAACTAATGAAAAACTGTTTTTT.

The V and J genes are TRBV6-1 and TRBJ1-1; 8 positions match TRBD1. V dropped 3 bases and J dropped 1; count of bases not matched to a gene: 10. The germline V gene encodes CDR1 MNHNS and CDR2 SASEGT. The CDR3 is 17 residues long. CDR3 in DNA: TGTGCCAGCAGTGACCGGAACCGACAGGGGCCGAACACTGAAGCTTTCTTT. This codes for CASSDRNRQGPNTEAFF.

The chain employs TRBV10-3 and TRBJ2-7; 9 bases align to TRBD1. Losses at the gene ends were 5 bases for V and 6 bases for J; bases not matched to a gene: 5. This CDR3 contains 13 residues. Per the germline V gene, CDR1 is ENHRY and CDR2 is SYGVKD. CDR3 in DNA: TGTGCCATCAGTCCGGGACAGGGCTCCGAGCAGTACTTC. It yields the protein CAISPGQGSEQYF.

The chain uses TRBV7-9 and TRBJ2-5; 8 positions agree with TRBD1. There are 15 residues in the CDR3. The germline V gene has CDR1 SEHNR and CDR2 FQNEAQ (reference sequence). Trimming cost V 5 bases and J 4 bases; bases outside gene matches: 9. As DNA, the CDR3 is TGTGCCAGCAGCCTCGTGACCGACAGGGGAGAGACCCAGTACTTC. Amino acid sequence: CASSLVTDRGETQYF.